This T cell receptor beta chain was sequenced in a study of T cells in Graves' hyperthyroidism and ophthalmopathy. Findings and caveats of the study: A model using 13 V-J features told ophthalmopathy apart from stable hyperthyroidism. Blood also showed most of the thyroid clonotypes that were expanded above 0.001.

Clinical symptoms, serum thyroxine and TRAb, thyroid ultrasound and orbital computed tomography together formed the diagnostic basis. The PBMCs had their origin in roughly 9.8 ml of fresh peripheral blood. This clonotype showed up many times. The antigen is not known. RNA transcripts were the template for amplifying TCR beta CDR3 regions. Researchers ran a first-round RT-PCR on the TCR CDR3 using the HTBI primer set. TCRdb independently ran MiXCR on the multiplex PCR reads; one entry per CDR3 protein. The sample yields fewer than 350,000 distinct CDR3 sequences, 12% to 15% seen once. The TCR originated in a middle-aged woman with Graves' hyperthyroidism. The sequenced material came from blood.

The CDR3 loop reads CASSVFRGRETEAFF. The CDR3 bases are TGTGCCAGCAGTGTGTTTAGGGGCAGGGAGACTGAAGCTTTCTTT. V is TRBV2 and J is TRBJ1-1; D possibly corresponds to TRBD1 (5 bases). The CDR3 consists of 15 residues. Germline values: CDR1 SNHLY, CDR2 FYNNEI. V lost 4 bases, J lost 5 bases, and 17 bases lay in between.